This TCR beta chain was recorded in a study of glioma-infiltrating T cells after dendritic cell vaccination. Turning to the study itself: Autologous tumor lysate was loaded overnight onto monocyte-derived dendritic cells grown about seven days with IL-4 and GM-CSF. Findings and limits, study-wide: Only a small number of patients had complete blood and tumor samples.

Comments on this clone: Its antigen is as yet unknown.

TCRdb's copy holds only in-frame clones and misses some; the assay was immunoSEQ multiplex PCR. The table shows fewer than 25,000 clones, with 79% occurring only once. Germline CDR1 and CDR2: MNHNY and SVGAGI (reference sequence). The CDR3 contains 12 residues. Deletions cut 5 bases from V and 5 bases from J, with 10 bases between. The material was blood, obtained before dendritic cell vaccination. The sequence came from a human donor with glioblastoma. This chain connects TRBV6-6 to TRBJ2-7, with D possibly being TRBD2 (5 bases). The CDR3 sequence: CASSNRGDEQYF. The DNA of the CDR3 is TGTGCCAGCAGTAACCGGGGTGACGAGCAGTACTTC.